The clone carrying this T cell receptor beta chain was seen repeatedly, ten times or more. Its target is unknown. A 5'RACE template-switching step, the method used to make TCR cDNA, added a universal primer site and UMIs. TCRdb reprocessed the 5' RACE reads via MiXCR and lists one record per CDR3 protein. The table lists about 300,000 distinct CDR3 sequences, 4% of them singletons. From germline, CDR1 is MNHEY and CDR2 SVGAGI. The CDR3 covers 13 residues. J gave up 4 bases and V 6 bases, and 4 bases lay outside the gene matches. The sample originates from a study of T cells after yellow fever vaccination. Whole-study findings and limits: Any FACS-sorted repertoire could hold abundant clonotypes that contaminate it from the bulk population. Primary-vaccination clones mostly resurfaced post-booster (just under 98% CD4, just under 90% CD8).

This sample comprised PBMCs, obtained 5 days after the yellow fever booster vaccination. The chain has TRBV6-5 and TRBJ2-3; 7 bases are shared with TRBD1. The source is a man younger than 35 who received the YFV17D yellow fever vaccine. This CDR3 reads CASRTTGADTQYF. CDR3 nucleotide sequence: TGTGCCAGCAGAACAACAGGGGCAGATACGCAGTATTTT.